The 8 T cell receptor beta chains given below trace back to one sample, sequenced in a study of blood T cell repertoires in COVID-19. Method: immunoSEQ multiplex PCR; TCRdb's copy keeps in-frame clones and lacks some. The table records approximately 210,000 clones, 87% of them present only once. The sequenced sample consisted of PBMCs or T cells enriched from blood (not recorded which). The receptors were sampled from a woman in her twenties or thirties who had recovered from COVID-19.

This CDR3 is CASSYPLFQAGGPYEQYF. Here the CDR3 DNA reads TGTGCCAGCAGTTATCCCCTCTTTCAAGCGGGGGGACCCTACGAGCAGTACTTC. This chain joins TRBV6-2 or TRBV6-3 and TRBJ2-7; 9 bases line up with TRBD2. From germline, CDR1 is MNHEY and CDR2 SVGEGT. The CDR3 covers 18 residues. The J segment lost 2 bases and the V segment lost 3 bases, leaving 14 bases of the junction unmatched.

The chain carries TRBV18 and TRBJ2-3; 8 nucleotides align to TRBD1. This CDR3 is 15 amino acids long. V lost 4 bases to trimming and J lost 0 bases; unmatched junction nucleotides: 3. Germline CDR1 is KGHSH and CDR2 is LQKENI. The CDR3 DNA is TGTGCCAGCTCACTTCGACAGGGGAGCACAGATACGCAGTATTTT. Its translation is CASSLRQGSTDTQYF.

The chain is built from TRBV3-1 (or the pseudogene TRBV3-2) and TRBJ2-1; D unclear. This CDR3 has 15 residues. Germline V CDR1 and CDR2: LGHDT, YNNKEL (reference sequence). V was cut by 0 bases and J by 4 bases, with 10 bases left in between. The CDR3 loop reads CASSQELGRYNEQFF. In DNA form, the CDR3 reads TGTGCCAGCAGCCAAGAATTAGGCAGGTACAATGAGCAGTTCTTC.

The chain carries TRBV4-3 and TRBJ2-5, with TRBD2 matching over 12 bases. CDR3 length: 17 amino acids. Germline V gene data show CDR1 as LGHNA and CDR2 as YSLEER. V shed 0 bases and J 1 base; nucleotides not matched to a gene: 3. As DNA, the CDR3 is TGCGCCAGCAGCCAAGATTGGACTAGCGGGGTCCAAGAGACCCAGTACTTC. This codes for CASSQDWTSGVQETQYF.

This chain connects TRBV29-1 to TRBJ2-5, with D perhaps TRBD2 (5 bases). V was trimmed by 5 bases and J by 2 bases, leaving 9 bases between them. The CDR3 is 12 amino acids. Germline V lookup: CDR1 SQVTM, CDR2 ANQGSEA. The CDR3 region has the DNA TGCAGCGTTAGGACGGGGCAAGAGACCCAGTACTTC. This sequence encodes CSVRTGQETQYF.

The chain recombines TRBV29-1 with TRBJ2-1, with 10 nucleotides matching TRBD1. After removal of 1 base from V and 5 bases from J, the junction contained 8 bases not matched to a gene. From germline, CDR1 is SQVTM and CDR2 ANQGSEA. CDR3 length equals 16 residues. The CDR3 sequence is CSVEVEGQGINNEQFF. DNA of the CDR3: TGCAGCGTTGAAGTGGAGGGACAGGGGATTAACAATGAGCAGTTCTTC.

This clone was counted only a few times. The chain links TRBV18 to TRBJ2-3; 7 bases align to TRBD2. The ends lost 0 bases at V and 4 bases at J; junction bases unmatched: 4. CDR1 is KGHSH and CDR2 is LQKENI in the germline V gene. The CDR3 covers 15 residues. The CDR3 spells CASSPPLAGADTQYF. In DNA form, the CDR3 reads TGTGCCAGCTCACCACCGCTTGCGGGAGCAGATACGCAGTATTTT.

The chain combines TRBV6-6 with TRBJ2-5, with a tentative D call TRBD1 (5 bases). There are 14 residues in the CDR3. Trimming shortened V by 4 bases and J by 4 bases, and 13 bases separated the two germline ends. Germline V lookup: CDR1 MNHNY, CDR2 SVGAGI (reference sequence). CDR3: CASSSSPRGETQYF. CDR3 in DNA: TGTGCCAGCAGTTCTTCCCCTAGGGGAGAGACCCAGTACTTC.